Described below is a single T cell receptor (beta chain) sequence and its context. Its antigen is still unknown. The entry originates in a study of cytomegalovirus exposure and HLA in healthy donors. Study results and caveats: The authors later found HLA-associated TCR beta chains more clonally expanded than equally common others.

The CDR3 has 12 amino acids. V was cut by 0 bases and J by 8 bases, with 4 bases left in between. CDR1 is MNHEY, CDR2 SVGAGI, per germline. Primers for the PCR totalled 60 Vbeta and 13 Jbeta. Libraries were prepared by immunoSEQ multiplex PCR; TCRdb keeps only in-frame clonotypes and omits some of them. This table has 90,000 to 120,000 clones, roughly 75% appearing once. The sequence was obtained from a woman in her forties in good health and CMV-seronegative. What was sequenced was PBMCs. The chain combines TRBV6-5 with TRBJ2-2, with D unresolved. CDR3 sequence reads: CASSYSRGELFF. Here the CDR3 DNA reads TGTGCCAGCAGTTACTCTCGGGGGGAGCTGTTTTTT.